This entry lists 32 T cell receptor beta chains sequenced from one sample in a study of blood T cell repertoires in COVID-19. Clones were sequenced by immunoSEQ multiplex PCR, and TCRdb holds only the in-frame ones, with some missing. The top ten clones hold under 15% of a sample with about 280,000 clones, about 86% of them seen once. Material for sequencing was peripheral blood. These receptors came from a woman in her 70s with COVID-19, enrolled during active disease.

This chain's CDR3 is CASSLYPGLNTEAFF. The DNA for the CDR3 is TGTGCCAGCAGTTTATATCCAGGGCTGAACACTGAAGCTTTCTTT. This chain uses TRBV27 with TRBJ1-1; D is possibly TRBD1 (5 bases). Trimming left V 1 base short and J 0 bases short, with 9 bases between. There are 15 residues in the CDR3. The germline V gene has CDR1 MNHEY and CDR2 SMNVEV (reference sequence).

The V call is TRBV5-4, the J call TRBJ2-5; D remains ambiguous. Germline CDR1 and CDR2: SGHNT and YYREEE (reference sequence). V gave up 1 base and J gave up 5 bases, with 9 bases separating them. This CDR3 comprises 13 residues. The CDR3 here is CASSLPPVETQYF. CDR3 nucleotide sequence: TGTGCCAGCAGCTTGCCCCCGGTCGAGACCCAGTACTTC.

This clone showed up just once. CDR3 bases: TGCGCCAGCAGCTCAGGGAAGGGTGGAGAAAAACTGTTTTTT. Its translation is CASSSGKGGEKLFF. The V call is TRBV5-1, the J call TRBJ1-4; D is perhaps TRBD1 (5 bases). Trimming cost V 3 bases and J 8 bases, with 14 bases left between them. Germline CDR1 is SGHRS and CDR2 is YFSETQ. This CDR3 is 14 amino acids long.

The rearrangement uses TRBV9 and TRBJ1-4, with 7 positions matching TRBD1. Germline-derived CDR1 and CDR2 are SGDLS and YYNGEE. The CDR3 has 14 residues. With 2 bases clipped from V and 8 bases from J, the junction kept 6 bases outside the gene matches. The CDR3 DNA is TGTGCCAGCAGCGTTACAGGGGAAAGAGAAAAACTGTTTTTT. It is translated as CASSVTGEREKLFF.

This clone has only a few counts. V gene TRBV5-1 combines with J gene TRBJ2-2, with 7 bases lining up with TRBD1. CDR1 is SGHRS and CDR2 is YFSETQ in the germline V gene. The CDR3 is made up of 15 amino acids. The V segment lost 2 bases and the J segment 3 bases; nucleotides outside the gene matches: 4. CDR3 sequence: CASSFFQGDTGELFF. The CDR3 region has the DNA TGCGCCAGCAGCTTCTTCCAGGGGGACACCGGGGAGCTGTTTTTT.

This clone was counted once. V is TRBV30 and J is TRBJ1-2; D remains ambiguous. The CDR3 contains 13 residues. Germline-derived CDR1 and CDR2 are GTSNPN and SVGIG (reference sequence). V lost 7 bases and J 3 bases, leaving 15 bases between the germline ends. CDR3 residues: CASGYHDDYGYTF. The CDR3 bases are TGTGCCTCCGGGTACCACGATGACTATGGCTACACCTTC.

CDR3 amino acids: CASSLRDRGGGEQFF. In DNA, the CDR3 is TGTGCCAGTAGTCTCCGGGACAGGGGCGGGGGTGAGCAGTTCTTC. The chain carries TRBV19 and TRBJ2-1; TRBD1 matches at 10 bases. The CDR3 is made up of 15 amino acids. Per germline, CDR1 LNHDA and CDR2 SQIVND (reference sequence). The ends lost 5 bases at V and 9 bases at J; junction bases unmatched: 10.

This clone turned up a few times. The rearrangement joins TRBV7-2 to TRBJ1-2; no clear D gene. Germline V CDR1 and CDR2: SGHTA, FQGNSA. This CDR3 spans 12 amino acids. Between the trimmed V and J ends, which lost 1 base and 7 bases, there was a span of 7 bases. CDR3 coding DNA: TGTGCCAGCAGCTTAGATCTTAGTGGCTACACCTTC. It codes for CASSLDLSGYTF.

The chain uses TRBV2 and TRBJ1-6; 7 bases line up with TRBD1. CDR3 size: 13 residues. Germline values: CDR1 SNHLY, CDR2 FYNNEI. In nucleotides, the CDR3 is TGTGTCTGCCGGGACAGCGTTAATTCACCCCTCCACTTT. Translated: CVCRDSVNSPLHF.

The J gene is TRBJ1-5, the V gene TRBV5-8, with 8 bases identical to TRBD1. CDR3 length: 13 amino acids. V lost 2 bases and J lost 6; bases outside the gene matches: 1. The germline V gene has CDR1 SGHTS and CDR2 YDEGEE. In DNA, the CDR3 is TGTGCCAGCAGCTTCCAGGGGGCTCAGCCCCAGCATTTT. This translates into CASSFQGAQPQHF.

The chain is built from TRBV3-1 (or the pseudogene TRBV3-2) and TRBJ2-7; no clear D gene. Germline V gene data show CDR1 as LGHDT and CDR2 as YNNKEL (reference sequence). The V end lost 1 base, the J end lost 2 bases, and 6 bases lay between the germline ends. The CDR3 length is 13 residues. CDR3 coding DNA: TGTGCCAGCAGCCAAGTTAACACCTACGAGCAGTACTTC. Translating it yields CASSQVNTYEQYF.

V is TRBV10-2 and J is TRBJ1-3; D gene uncertain. This CDR3 comprises 13 residues. Trimming left V 2 bases short and J 1 base short, with 3 bases between. The V gene's germline CDR1 is WSHSY and CDR2 SAAADI. CDR3 protein: CASSEASGNTIYF. The CDR3 DNA is TGCGCCAGCAGTGAGGCGTCTGGAAACACCATATATTTT.

This clone has just a few counts. This rearrangement joins TRBV7-9 to TRBJ1-5, with 10 bases fitting TRBD1. With 5 bases clipped from V and 6 bases from J, the junction kept 4 bases outside the gene matches. This CDR3 has 14 amino acids. The germline CDR1 and CDR2 sequences are SEHNR and FQNEAQ (reference sequence). The CDR3 spells CASSPDRGGQPQHF. The CDR3, as DNA: TGTGCCAGCAGCCCGGACAGGGGGGGTCAGCCCCAGCATTTT.

This chain connects TRBV6-6 to TRBJ2-7; no clear D. V was cut by 4 bases and J by 3 bases, with 4 bases left in between. CDR3 length: 11 amino acids. CDR1 and CDR2 from the germline V gene are MNHNY and SVGAGI (reference sequence). The CDR3 DNA reads as TGTGCCAGCAGTTCCCTCTACGAGCAGTACTTC. Its protein is CASSSLYEQYF.

With regard to this clone: This CDR3 is also generated by other DNA sequences in the sample. The CDR3 sequence is CAWSVGQGPYEQYF. Written as DNA, the CDR3 is TGTGCCTGGAGTGTCGGACAGGGTCCCTACGAGCAGTACTTC. The chain couples TRBV30 to TRBJ2-7, with 8 bases fitting TRBD1. Per germline, CDR1 GTSNPN and CDR2 SVGIG (reference sequence). The CDR3 extends over 14 amino acids. V trimming: 0 bases; J trimming: 2 bases; junction bases outside the gene matches: 3.

The V gene is TRBV5-6, the J gene TRBJ2-1; the match to TRBD2 covers 7 bases. Germline V gives CDR1 SGHDT, CDR2 YYEEEE. The CDR3 contains 12 residues. The V and J ends lost 4 bases and 14 bases, in that order; junction bases with no gene match: 9. CDR3 sequence: CASSLRPGGEFF. The CDR3 coding sequence is TGTGCCAGCAGCCTAAGACCGGGGGGTGAGTTCTTC.

The chain has TRBV9 and TRBJ2-5; 10 bases are a match to TRBD2. CDR3 length equals 14 residues. With V trimmed by 0 bases and J by 9 bases, 5 bases remained unmatched. Looked up from germline, CDR1 is SGDLS and CDR2 is YYNGEE. The CDR3 here is CASSVERGGPAQYF. The CDR3 DNA follows: TGTGCCAGCAGCGTAGAGCGGGGGGGCCCGGCCCAGTACTTC. The full variable domain, its missing parts supplied by reference TRBV9 and TRBJ2-5, is DSGVTQTPKHLITATGQRVTLRCSPRSGDLSVYWYQQSLDQGLQFLIQYYNGEERAKGNILERFSAQQFPDLHSELNLSSLELGDSALYFCASSVERGGPAQYFGPGTRLLVL.

The chain links TRBV19 to TRBJ1-1, with 7 bases aligning to TRBD1. V lost 10 bases and J lost 1; bases outside the gene matches: 6. The germline CDR1 and CDR2 sequences are LNHDA and SQIVND (reference sequence). CDR3 length equals 13 residues. Written as DNA, the CDR3 is TGTGCCACATCGGGACAGAGGAACACTGAAGCTTTCTTT. Amino acids: CATSGQRNTEAFF.

The J gene is TRBJ1-2, the V gene TRBV4-1; TRBD1 matches at 7 bases. J gave up 3 bases and V 6 bases, and 7 bases lay outside the gene matches. This CDR3 is 14 amino acids long. Per the germline V gene, CDR1 is MGHRA and CDR2 is YSYEKL. In nucleotides, the CDR3 is TGCGCCAGCAGAATTGAAACAGGGGACTATGGCTACACCTTC. As protein: CASRIETGDYGYTF.

This rearrangement joins TRBV5-4 to TRBJ1-2, with TRBD1 identical over 7 bases. Germline CDR1 and CDR2: SGHNT and YYREEE (reference sequence). CDR3 length: 16 residues. J lost 8 bases, V lost 4 bases, and 17 bases had no gene match. CDR3 amino acids: CASSQTPLGGLGGYTF. CDR3 bases: TGTGCCAGCAGCCAAACCCCCTTAGGGGGCCTAGGAGGCTACACCTTC. The variable domain in full, with the rest retrieved from reference TRBV5-4 and TRBJ1-2, is ETGVTQSPTHLIKTRGQQVTLRCSSQSGHNTVSWYQQALGQGPQFIFQYYREEENGRGNFPPRFSGLQFPNYSSELNVNALELDDSALYLCASSQTPLGGLGGYTFGSGTRLTVV.

The rearrangement joins TRBV19 to TRBJ2-3; 10 bases line up with TRBD2. This CDR3 is built from 16 residues. J was trimmed by 2 bases and V by 4 bases; bases with no gene match: 6. Germline V lookup: CDR1 LNHDA, CDR2 SQIVND (reference sequence). The CDR3 sequence is CASSNRAGGSTDTQYF. The CDR3 nucleotides read TGTGCCAGTAGTAACCGAGCGGGGGGGTCCACAGATACGCAGTATTTT.

The chain couples TRBV3-1 (or the pseudogene TRBV3-2) to TRBJ2-1; possible D gene TRBD2, 6 bases. V lost 3 bases, J lost 0 bases, and 12 bases lay in between. The CDR3 extends over 16 amino acids. Germline lookup yields CDR1 LGHDT and CDR2 YNNKEL (reference sequence). The CDR3 nucleotides are TGTGCCAGCAGCCAGGTTTACGGGAGCTCCTACAATGAGCAGTTCTTC. Translation: CASSQVYGSSYNEQFF.

V gene TRBV5-4 combines with J gene TRBJ2-7; TRBD2 agrees at 15 bases. CDR1 is SGHNT and CDR2 is YYREEE in the germline V gene (reference sequence). CDR3 length: 17 amino acids. Trimming took 0 bases from V and 7 from J; bases not matched to a gene: 8. The CDR3 region is CASSLGGLAGGTWEQYF. The CDR3 DNA reads TGTGCCAGCAGCTTGGGAGGACTAGCGGGGGGGACGTGGGAGCAGTACTTC.

This clone was detected only a few times. The genes are TRBV7-2 and TRBJ1-6; D is perhaps TRBD1 (6 bases). This CDR3 region has 16 residues. Looked up from germline, CDR1 is SGHTA and CDR2 is FQGNSA. V lost 5 bases and J lost 9, with 20 bases in between. CDR3 nucleotide sequence: TGTGCCAGCAGCAGCGGGACACTTGGCCCAACTTCACCCCTCCACTTT. Translating it yields CASSSGTLGPTSPLHF.

The rearrangement joins TRBV4-3 to TRBJ1-4; 8 bases align to TRBD1. Germline loops: CDR1 LGHNA, CDR2 YSLEER. CDR3 size: 16 residues. The J segment lost 7 bases and the V segment lost 1 base, leaving 8 bases of the junction unmatched. CDR3 residues: CASSQAESGTGEKLFF. CDR3 in DNA: TGCGCCAGCAGCCAAGCTGAGTCCGGGACAGGTGAAAAACTGTTTTTT.

The V and J genes are TRBV24-1 and TRBJ2-7; unclear D gene. The CDR3 extends over 13 amino acids. V lost 4 bases, J lost 2 bases, and 8 bases lay in between. The V gene's germline CDR1 is KGHDR and CDR2 SFDVKD. The CDR3 loop reads CATSDPEAYEQYF. The CDR3 DNA reads TGTGCCACCAGTGACCCCGAGGCCTACGAGCAGTACTTC.

The chain links TRBV2 to TRBJ2-7; TRBD2 agrees at 15 bases. The length of the CDR3 is 17 residues. Losses at the gene ends were 7 bases for V and 5 bases for J; bases not matched to a gene: 12. Germline V gives CDR1 SNHLY, CDR2 FYNNEI. The CDR3 is CASTARTSGGASNEQYF. CDR3 bases: TGTGCCAGCACCGCCCGGACTAGCGGGGGGGCCAGTAACGAGCAGTACTTC.

J is TRBJ2-1 and V is TRBV5-1; 7 bases are shared with TRBD1. With 0 bases clipped from V and 4 bases from J, the junction kept 7 bases outside the gene matches. This CDR3 has 16 amino acids. The germline gives CDR1 SGHRS, CDR2 YFSETQ. CDR3 nucleotide sequence: TGCGCCAGCAGCTTGGGGAAACAGGGGAAATACAATGAGCAGTTCTTC. This codes for CASSLGKQGKYNEQFF.

This clone was seen just once. V is TRBV5-6 and J is TRBJ2-1, with D hard to call. The CDR3 loop spans 15 amino acids. V was clipped by 3 bases and J by 1 base, with 11 bases between them. Germline CDR1 is SGHDT and CDR2 is YYEEEE. CDR3 loop: CASSSTPQSYNEQFF. CDR3 coding DNA: TGTGCCAGCAGCTCGACTCCTCAATCCTACAATGAGCAGTTCTTC.

The table lists this clone with a count of one. V usage is TRBV5-8 and J usage is TRBJ2-3; D perhaps matches TRBD1 (6 bases). The V gene lost 0 bases and the J gene lost 3 bases, with 11 bases spanning the gap. CDR1 and CDR2 from the germline V gene are SGHTS and YDEGEE. The CDR3 length is 15 residues. In DNA, the CDR3 is TGTGCCAGCAGCTTGGTGGCAGGGGTTACAGATACGCAGTATTTT. Translating it yields CASSLVAGVTDTQYF. Full variable domain (remainder filled in from reference TRBV5-8 and TRBJ2-3): EAGVTQSPTHLIKTRGQQATLRCSPISGHTSVYWYQQALGLGLQFLLWYDEGEERNRGNFPPRFSGRQFPNYSSELNVNALELEDSALYLCASSLVAGVTDTQYFGPGTRLTVL.

V is TRBV4-1 and J is TRBJ2-7, with 11 bases lining up with TRBD2. With 2 bases clipped from V and 2 bases from J, the junction kept 2 bases outside the gene matches. CDR3 length equals 15 residues. The germline V gene encodes CDR1 MGHRA and CDR2 YSYEKL. CDR3 sequence reads: CASSQLSGGAYEQYF. The CDR3 DNA follows: TGCGCCAGCAGCCAACTTAGCGGGGGGGCCTACGAGCAGTACTTC.

V is TRBV3-1 (or the pseudogene TRBV3-2) and J is TRBJ2-3; 8 nucleotides line up with TRBD2. Unmatched junction bases numbered 2, after V lost 3 bases and J lost 0 bases. The germline gives CDR1 LGHDT, CDR2 YNNKEL (reference sequence). The CDR3 extends over 15 amino acids. The CDR3 loop reads CASSQASGSTDTQYF. The DNA of the CDR3 is TGTGCCAGCAGCCAGGCTAGCGGGAGCACAGATACGCAGTATTTT.